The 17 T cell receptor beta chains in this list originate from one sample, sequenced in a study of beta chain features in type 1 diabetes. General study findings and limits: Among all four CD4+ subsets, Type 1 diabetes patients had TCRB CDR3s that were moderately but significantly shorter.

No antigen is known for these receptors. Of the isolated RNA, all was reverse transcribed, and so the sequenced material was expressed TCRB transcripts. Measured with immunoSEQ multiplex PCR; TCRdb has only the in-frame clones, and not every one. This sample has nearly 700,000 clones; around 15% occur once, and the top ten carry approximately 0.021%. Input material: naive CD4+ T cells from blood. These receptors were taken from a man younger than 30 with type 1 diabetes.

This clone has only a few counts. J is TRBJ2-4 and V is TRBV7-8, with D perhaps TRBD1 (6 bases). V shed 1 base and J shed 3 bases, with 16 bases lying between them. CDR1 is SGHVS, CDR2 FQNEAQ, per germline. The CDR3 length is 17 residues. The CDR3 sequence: CASSLVGAPDSKNIQYF. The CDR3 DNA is TGTGCCAGCAGCTTAGTTGGGGCTCCGGACAGCAAAAACATTCAGTACTTC.

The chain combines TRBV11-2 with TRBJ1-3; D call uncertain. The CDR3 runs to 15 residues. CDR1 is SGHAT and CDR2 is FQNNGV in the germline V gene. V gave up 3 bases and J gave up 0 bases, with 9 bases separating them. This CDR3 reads CASSLRVSSGNTIYF. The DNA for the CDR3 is TGTGCCAGCAGCTTGCGGGTTAGCTCTGGAAACACCATATATTTT.

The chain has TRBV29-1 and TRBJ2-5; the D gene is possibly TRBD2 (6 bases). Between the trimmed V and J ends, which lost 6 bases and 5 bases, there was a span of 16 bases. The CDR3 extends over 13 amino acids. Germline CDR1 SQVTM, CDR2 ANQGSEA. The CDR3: CSVPQAGSETQYF. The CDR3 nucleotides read TGCAGCGTCCCCCAGGCGGGGTCGGAGACCCAGTACTTC.

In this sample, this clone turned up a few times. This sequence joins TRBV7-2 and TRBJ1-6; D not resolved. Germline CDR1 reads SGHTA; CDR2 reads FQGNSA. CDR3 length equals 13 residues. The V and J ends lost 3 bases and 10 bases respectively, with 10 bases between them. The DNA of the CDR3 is TGTGCCAGCAGCTTGGTCATCCCGTCACCCCTCCACTTT. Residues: CASSLVIPSPLHF.

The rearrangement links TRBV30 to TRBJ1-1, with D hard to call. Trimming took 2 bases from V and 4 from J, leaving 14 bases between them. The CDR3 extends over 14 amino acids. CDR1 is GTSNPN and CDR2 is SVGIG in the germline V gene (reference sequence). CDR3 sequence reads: CAWSTSPEGTEAFF. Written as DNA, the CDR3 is TGTGCCTGGAGTACTTCTCCCGAGGGCACTGAAGCTTTCTTT.

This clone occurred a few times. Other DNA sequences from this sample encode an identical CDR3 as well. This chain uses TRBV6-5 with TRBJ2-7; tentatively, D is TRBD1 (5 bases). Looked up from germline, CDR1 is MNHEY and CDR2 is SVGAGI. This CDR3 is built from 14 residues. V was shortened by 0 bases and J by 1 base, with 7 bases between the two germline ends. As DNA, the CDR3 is TGTGCCAGCAGTTACTCGGGGCAGTCCTACGAGCAGTACTTC. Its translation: CASSYSGQSYEQYF.

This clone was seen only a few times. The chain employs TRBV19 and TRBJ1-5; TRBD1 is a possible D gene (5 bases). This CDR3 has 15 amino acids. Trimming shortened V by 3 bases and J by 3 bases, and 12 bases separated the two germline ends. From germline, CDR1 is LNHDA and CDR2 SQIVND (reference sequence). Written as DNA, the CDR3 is TGTGCCAGTAGTATTAAGGGGTTCGCCAATCAGCCCCAGCATTTT. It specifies CASSIKGFANQPQHF.

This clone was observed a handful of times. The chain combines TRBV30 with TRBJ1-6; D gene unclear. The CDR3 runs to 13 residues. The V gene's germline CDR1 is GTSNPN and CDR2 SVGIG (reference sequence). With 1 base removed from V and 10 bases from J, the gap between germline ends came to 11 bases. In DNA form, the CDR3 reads TGTGCCTGGAGTGGGCAGGTCGGGTCACCCCTCCACTTT. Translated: CAWSGQVGSPLHF.

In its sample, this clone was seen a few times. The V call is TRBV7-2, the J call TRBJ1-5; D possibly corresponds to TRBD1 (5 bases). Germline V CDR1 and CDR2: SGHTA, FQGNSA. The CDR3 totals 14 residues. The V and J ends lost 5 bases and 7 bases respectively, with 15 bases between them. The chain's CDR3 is CASSRTKEGQPQHF. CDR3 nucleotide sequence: TGTGCCAGCAGCCGGACAAAGGAAGGCCAGCCCCAGCATTTT.

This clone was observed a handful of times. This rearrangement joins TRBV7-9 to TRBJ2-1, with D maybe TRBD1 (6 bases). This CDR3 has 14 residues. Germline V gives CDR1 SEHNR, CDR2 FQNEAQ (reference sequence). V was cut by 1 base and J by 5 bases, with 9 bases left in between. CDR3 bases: TGTGCCAGCAGCTTAGGGACAGCAAACAATGAGCAGTTCTTC. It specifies CASSLGTANNEQFF.

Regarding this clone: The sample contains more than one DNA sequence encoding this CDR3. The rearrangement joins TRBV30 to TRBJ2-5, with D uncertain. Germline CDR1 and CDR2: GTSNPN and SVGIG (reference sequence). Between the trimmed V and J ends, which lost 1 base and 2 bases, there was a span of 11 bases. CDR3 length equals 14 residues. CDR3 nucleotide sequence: TGTGCCTGGAGTGCGGGCGGCGGTCAAGAGACCCAGTACTTC. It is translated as CAWSAGGGQETQYF.

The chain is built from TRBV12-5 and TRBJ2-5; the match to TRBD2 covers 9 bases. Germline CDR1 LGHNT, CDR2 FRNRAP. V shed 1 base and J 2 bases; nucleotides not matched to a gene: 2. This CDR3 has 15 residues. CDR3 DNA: TGTGCTAGTGGTTTGGGACTAGCGGAGCAAGAGACCCAGTACTTC. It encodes CASGLGLAEQETQYF.

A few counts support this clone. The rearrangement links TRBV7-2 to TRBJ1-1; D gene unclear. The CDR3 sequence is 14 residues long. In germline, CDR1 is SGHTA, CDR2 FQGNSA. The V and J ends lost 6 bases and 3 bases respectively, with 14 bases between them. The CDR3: CASRKGAGDTEAFF. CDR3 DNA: TGTGCCAGCAGGAAGGGCGCTGGGGACACTGAAGCTTTCTTT.

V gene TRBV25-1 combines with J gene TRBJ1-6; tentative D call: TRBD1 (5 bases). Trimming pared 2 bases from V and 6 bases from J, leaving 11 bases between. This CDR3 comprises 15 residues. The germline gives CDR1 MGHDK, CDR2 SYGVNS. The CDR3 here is CASSEDWGCNSPLHF. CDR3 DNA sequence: TGTGCCAGCAGTGAAGATTGGGGGTGTAATTCACCCCTCCACTTT.

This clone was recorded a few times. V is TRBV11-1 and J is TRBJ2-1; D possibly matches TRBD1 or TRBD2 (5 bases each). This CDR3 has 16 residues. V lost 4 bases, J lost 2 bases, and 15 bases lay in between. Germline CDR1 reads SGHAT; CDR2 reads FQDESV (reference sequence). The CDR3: CASSSTGTGTYNEQFF. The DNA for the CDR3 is TGTGCCAGCAGCTCCACCGGGACCGGGACCTACAATGAGCAGTTCTTC.

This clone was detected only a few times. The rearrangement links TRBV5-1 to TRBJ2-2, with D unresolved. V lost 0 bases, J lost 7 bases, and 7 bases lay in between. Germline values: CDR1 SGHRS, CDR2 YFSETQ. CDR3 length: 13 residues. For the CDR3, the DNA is TGCGCCAGCAGCTTGGGACCGGGCGGGGAGCTGTTTTTT. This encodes CASSLGPGGELFF.

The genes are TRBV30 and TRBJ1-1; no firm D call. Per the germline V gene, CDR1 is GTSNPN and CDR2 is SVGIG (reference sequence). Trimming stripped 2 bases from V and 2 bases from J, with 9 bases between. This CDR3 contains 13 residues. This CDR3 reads CAWSWNGNTEAFF. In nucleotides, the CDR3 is TGTGCCTGGAGTTGGAACGGAAACACTGAAGCTTTCTTT.